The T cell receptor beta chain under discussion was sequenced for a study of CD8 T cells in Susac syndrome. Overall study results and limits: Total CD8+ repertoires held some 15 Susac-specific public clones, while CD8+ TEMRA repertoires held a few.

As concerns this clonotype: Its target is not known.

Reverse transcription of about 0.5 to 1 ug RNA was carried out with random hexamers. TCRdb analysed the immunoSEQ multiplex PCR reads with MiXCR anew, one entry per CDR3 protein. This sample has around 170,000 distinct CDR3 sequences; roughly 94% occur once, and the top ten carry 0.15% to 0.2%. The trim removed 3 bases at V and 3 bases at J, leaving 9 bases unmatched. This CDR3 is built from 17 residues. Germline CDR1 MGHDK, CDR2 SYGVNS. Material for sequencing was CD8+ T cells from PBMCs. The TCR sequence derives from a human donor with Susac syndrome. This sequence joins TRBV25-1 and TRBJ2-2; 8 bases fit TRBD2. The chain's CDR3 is CASSDDEREFDTGELFF. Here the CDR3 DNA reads TGTGCCAGCAGTGACGATGAGCGGGAGTTCGACACCGGGGAGCTGTTTTTT.